Following are 32 T cell receptor beta chains from one sample sequenced in a study of T cells after yellow fever vaccination. TCRdb ran MiXCR on the 5' RACE reads and lists one entry per CDR3 protein. The data show under 95,000 distinct CDR3 sequences, around 7.7% seen once. Sequenced here: CD8+ T cells sorted from PBMCs, sampled approximately 11 days after the first yellow fever vaccination. The receptors here all came from a man in his late teens or twenties who received the YFV17D yellow fever vaccine.

This clonotype was seen only once. This chain connects TRBV7-6 to TRBJ2-5, with D perhaps TRBD1 (6 bases). V dropped 5 bases and J dropped 5 bases, with 18 bases sitting between them. The length of the CDR3 is 15 residues. Germline CDR1 is SGHVS and CDR2 is FNYEAQ. The CDR3 DNA reads TGTGCCAGCAGCCCACTTGGCAGGGGCCACGAGACCCAGTACTTC. This translates into CASSPLGRGHETQYF. Together with reference TRBV7-6 and TRBJ2-5, the CDR3 gives the full variable domain: GAGVSQSPRYKVTKRGQDVALRCDPISGHVSLYWYRQALGQGPEFLTYFNYEAQQDKSGLPNDRFSAERPEGSISTLTIQRTEQRDSAMYRCASSPLGRGHETQYFGPGTRLLVL.

The J gene is TRBJ1-2, the V gene TRBV6-1, with D possibly being TRBD1 (6 bases). Trimming cost V 0 bases and J 7 bases, with 12 bases left between them. CDR3 length: 14 amino acids. Per the germline V gene, CDR1 is MNHNS and CDR2 is SASEGT. Here the CDR3 reads CASSEAGTIFGYTF. For the CDR3, the DNA is TGTGCCAGCAGTGAAGCCGGGACAATCTTTGGCTACACCTTC.

This clonotype was seen ten or more times. V is TRBV12-3 or TRBV12-4 and J is TRBJ2-1, with D hard to call. The CDR3 sequence is 12 residues long. V was clipped by 7 bases and J by 6 bases, with 10 bases between them. Here the CDR3 DNA reads TGTGCCAGCACGAACCCAGGCAATGAGCAGTTCTTC. Translated: CASTNPGNEQFF.

The chain uses TRBV27 and TRBJ2-2; 7 bases line up with TRBD1. This CDR3 is built from 16 residues. CDR1 is MNHEY and CDR2 is SMNVEV in the germline V gene (reference sequence). V lost 7 bases to trimming and J lost 4 bases; unmatched junction nucleotides: 12. CDR3: CASTETHRGRTGELFF. CDR3 in DNA: TGTGCCAGCACCGAGACCCACAGGGGTCGCACCGGGGAGCTGTTTTTT.

In this sample, this clonotype turned up many times. CDR3 protein: CASSLSWGDYEQYV. DNA of the CDR3: TGTGCCAGCAGCCTCAGCTGGGGGGACTACGAGCAGTACGTC. V is TRBV3-1 and J is TRBJ2-7, with D perhaps matching TRBD2 (6 bases). Germline V gene data show CDR1 as LGHDT and CDR2 as YNNKEL (reference sequence). Trimming shortened V by 4 bases and J by 3 bases, and 13 bases separated the two germline ends. The CDR3 has 14 residues.

This clonotype was observed many times. The rearrangement links TRBV6-1 to TRBJ2-3; TRBD2 is a possible D gene (6 bases). In germline, CDR1 is MNHNS, CDR2 SASEGT. V lost 6 bases to trimming and J lost 11 bases, with 21 bases between them. This CDR3 has 14 residues. The CDR3 DNA is TGTGCCAGCAGCCGAACGGGGGTGCCTATAGGGCAGTATTTT. Its translation: CASSRTGVPIGQYF.

This rearrangement joins TRBV20-1 to TRBJ2-5; TRBD2 agrees at 13 bases. Germline values: CDR1 DFQATT, CDR2 SNEGSKA (reference sequence). The ends lost 5 bases at V and 5 bases at J; junction bases unmatched: 8. The CDR3 runs 15 residues. The CDR3 sequence: CSAATSGGDCETQYF. CDR3 bases: TGCAGTGCTGCCACTAGCGGGGGGGATTGTGAGACCCAGTACTTC.

This clonotype appeared many times. The chain uses TRBV20-1 and TRBJ1-1; TRBD1 aligns across 8 bases. Germline V gene sequence: CDR1 DFQATT, CDR2 SNEGSKA (reference sequence). After removal of 2 bases from V and 1 base from J, the junction contained 3 bases not matched to a gene. The CDR3 runs 14 residues. CDR3 protein: CSARLDRENTEAFF. Here the CDR3 DNA reads TGCAGTGCTAGATTGGACAGGGAGAACACTGAAGCTTTCTTT.

This clonotype was counted at least ten times. The J gene is TRBJ2-7, the V gene TRBV29-1, with D tentatively TRBD2 (6 bases). This CDR3 contains 13 residues. The germline V gene encodes CDR1 SQVTM and CDR2 ANQGSEA. Between the trimmed V and J ends, which lost 1 base and 3 bases, there was a span of 10 bases. In DNA form, the CDR3 reads TGCAGCGTTGAAGTTACGCGGGACTACGAGCAGTACTTC. Its translation is CSVEVTRDYEQYF.

This clonotype was seen a handful of times. V and J are TRBV6-2 or TRBV6-3 and TRBJ2-1, with 9 bases lining up with TRBD2. Trimming removed 6 bases from V and 3 bases from J; junction bases left unmatched: 15. Per the germline V gene, CDR1 is MNHEY and CDR2 is SVGEGT. The CDR3 sequence is 18 residues long. The DNA of the CDR3 is TGTGCCAGCAGCCCCCCCTTGGTAGCGGGGGTTATCTACAATGAGCAGTTCTTC. Protein: CASSPPLVAGVIYNEQFF.

Note on this clonotype: This could be a read error, since a much larger clone is one nucleotide away. The chain is built from TRBV20-1 and TRBJ1-2, with a possible D match to TRBD1 (5 bases). The length of the CDR3 is 13 residues. Between the trimmed V and J ends, which lost 3 bases and 7 bases, there was a span of 15 bases. The germline V gene has CDR1 DFQATT and CDR2 SNEGSKA (reference sequence). DNA for the CDR3: TGCAGTGCTAGGGGGCGGGGATTGGGTGGCTACACCTTC. It yields the protein CSARGRGLGGYTF.

This clonotype was seen a few times. The chain is built from TRBV19 and TRBJ2-7; TRBD1 is a possible D gene (5 bases). With 5 bases removed from V and 6 bases from J, the gap between germline ends came to 11 bases. CDR1 is LNHDA, CDR2 SQIVND, per germline (reference sequence). This CDR3 is built from 12 residues. The CDR3 DNA reads TGTGCCAGTAGTCCAGGGATTGCCGAGCAGTACTTC. It translates to CASSPGIAEQYF.

This clonotype showed up many times. The chain combines TRBV19 with TRBJ1-5; unclear D gene. This CDR3 region has 13 residues. The germline V and J ends were trimmed by 4 bases and 6 bases, with 10 bases remaining between them. CDR1 and CDR2 (germline): LNHDA, SQIVND (reference sequence). The CDR3 DNA is TGTGCCAGTAGTAAAACAGTGTCTCAGCCCCAGCATTTT. It codes for CASSKTVSQPQHF. The full variable domain, rest sourced from reference TRBV19 and TRBJ1-5, is DGGITQSPKYLFRKEGQNVTLSCEQNLNHDAMYWYRQDPGQGLRLIYYSQIVNDFQKGDIAEGYSVSREKKESFPLTVTSAQKNPTAFYLCASSKTVSQPQHFGDGTRLSIL.

This clonotype was counted ten times or more. The rearrangement joins TRBV29-1 to TRBJ1-2, with D possibly TRBD1 on 6 matching bases. Trimming shortened V by 4 bases and J by 7 bases, and 16 bases separated the two germline ends. This CDR3 spans 13 amino acids. Looked up from germline, CDR1 is SQVTM and CDR2 is ANQGSEA. In DNA, the CDR3 is TGCAGCGTTGTTGGGGGGCGAAGCGGTGGCTACACCTTC. Translated, it gives CSVVGGRSGGYTF.

The chain uses TRBV19 and TRBJ1-5; D is ambiguous. Looked up from germline, CDR1 is LNHDA and CDR2 is SQIVND (reference sequence). V lost 7 bases, J lost 8 bases, and 18 bases lay in between. This CDR3 has 14 amino acids. The CDR3: CASNLGTALEPQHF. CDR3 nucleotide sequence: TGTGCCAGTAACTTAGGAACAGCTCTAGAGCCCCAGCATTTT.

This clonotype was found many times. The gene calls are TRBV14 and TRBJ2-2; 8 nucleotides line up with TRBD1. Germline CDR1 is SGHDN and CDR2 is FVKESK. This CDR3 spans 16 amino acids. With V trimmed by 4 bases and J by 3 bases, 7 bases remained unmatched. CDR3 sequence reads: CASSLVGQGYTGELFF. The CDR3 DNA reads TGTGCCAGCAGCCTTGTCGGACAGGGTTACACCGGGGAGCTGTTTTTT.

This clonotype was detected ten times or more. The chain links TRBV6-5 to TRBJ1-2; the D gene is possibly TRBD1 (5 bases). V gave up 10 bases and J gave up 4 bases, with 19 bases separating them. Per germline, CDR1 MNHEY and CDR2 SVGAGI. This CDR3 region has 14 residues. CDR3 in amino acids: CATRAGTGPYGYTF. The CDR3 region has the DNA TGTGCCACCAGAGCCGGGACGGGTCCCTATGGCTACACCTTC.

The sample holds a few counts of this clonotype. The rearrangement links TRBV5-1 to TRBJ2-7; D not certain. V was cut by 7 bases and J by 5 bases, with 22 bases left in between. The germline gives CDR1 SGHRS, CDR2 YFSETQ. CDR3 length: 15 amino acids. CDR3 bases: TGCGCCAGCCGCCCCTTTGGCTTCGCCGGCGACGAGCAGTACGTC. This encodes CASRPFGFAGDEQYV.

The rearrangement uses TRBV13 and TRBJ2-7; no firm D call. Germline CDR1 is PRHDT and CDR2 is FYEKMQ (reference sequence). The CDR3 runs to 12 residues. V was shortened by 2 bases and J by 5 bases, with 7 bases between the two germline ends. The CDR3: CASSLQVDEQYF. CDR3 in DNA: TGTGCCAGCAGCTTACAGGTGGACGAGCAGTACTTC.

In its sample, this clonotype was seen a few times. The chain links TRBV12-3 or TRBV12-4 to TRBJ1-2; the match to TRBD1 covers 12 bases. The CDR3 has 17 residues. Unmatched junction bases numbered 14, after V lost 5 bases and J lost 7 bases. The CDR3 bases are TGTGCCAGCAGTCCCCGGGACAGGGGGCCCCTTAGGCGTGGCTACACCTTC. It is translated as CASSPRDRGPLRRGYTF.

There are many counts of this clonotype. The chain carries TRBV6-5 and TRBJ2-5, with TRBD2 matching over 7 bases. The CDR3 contains 17 residues. V lost 4 bases, J lost 5 bases, and 16 bases stayed unmatched. CDR1 and CDR2 from the germline V gene are MNHEY and SVGAGI. The CDR3 reads CASSFPAGQTLGETQYF. The DNA of the CDR3 is TGTGCCAGCAGTTTCCCAGCGGGGCAAACCTTAGGGGAGACCCAGTACTTC.

Notes on this clonotype: This could be a read error, since a much larger clone is one nucleotide away. This CDR3 is CTSGGGGETQYF. The CDR3 region has the DNA TGTACCAGCGGCGGCGGAGGGGAGACCCAGTACTTC. V usage is TRBV6-5 and J usage is TRBJ2-5; maybe TRBD2 (6 bases). This CDR3 has 12 residues. CDR1 and CDR2 from the germline V gene are MNHEY and SVGAGI.

This clonotype was seen only a few times. The chain couples TRBV7-9 to TRBJ2-1; D ambiguous. V was clipped by 2 bases and J by 9 bases, with 14 bases between them. The CDR3 loop spans 14 amino acids. Looked up from germline, CDR1 is SEHNR and CDR2 is FQNEAQ (reference sequence). The CDR3 DNA is TGTGCCAGCAGCTTAAAGGACCCCTCGTCTGAGCAGTTCTTC. This gives the protein CASSLKDPSSEQFF.

This clonotype showed up many times. The chain is built from TRBV11-2 and TRBJ2-3; 10 bases fit TRBD1. From germline, CDR1 is SGHAT and CDR2 FQNNGV. Trimming took 0 bases from V and 2 from J; bases not matched to a gene: 5. This CDR3 contains 17 residues. This CDR3 reads CASSLDPDRGATDTQYF. The CDR3 DNA sequence: TGTGCCAGCAGCTTAGATCCGGACAGGGGGGCCACAGATACGCAGTATTTT.

The sample holds many counts of this clonotype. This sequence joins TRBV2 and TRBJ1-6; possibly TRBD1 for D (6 bases). This CDR3 is built from 15 residues. V lost 4 bases and J lost 2, with 9 bases in between. Germline CDR1 SNHLY, CDR2 FYNNEI. The CDR3 protein is CASSVGAPYNSPLHF. CDR3 bases: TGTGCCAGCAGTGTGGGGGCCCCCTATAATTCACCCCTCCACTTT.

This clonotype was picked up many times. The chain has TRBV5-1 and TRBJ1-2; D unclear. Germline V gene lookup returns CDR1 SGHRS and CDR2 YFSETQ. Trimming removed 0 bases at V and 4 bases at J, with 10 bases between. This CDR3 contains 14 residues. The CDR3 loop reads CASSLEAKSYGYTF. CDR3 in DNA: TGCGCCAGCAGCTTGGAGGCGAAAAGCTATGGCTACACCTTC.

V gene TRBV7-9 combines with J gene TRBJ2-1; D may be TRBD2 (6 bases). The V gene lost 5 bases and the J gene lost 7 bases, with 15 bases spanning the gap. Germline CDR1 reads SEHNR; CDR2 reads FQNEAQ (reference sequence). The CDR3 spans 14 residues. The CDR3 reads CASSPGGARNEQFF. DNA for the CDR3: TGTGCCAGCAGCCCTGGCGGGGCGCGGAATGAGCAGTTCTTC.

The chain links TRBV7-2 to TRBJ2-3; D is undetermined. The CDR3 length is 12 residues. In germline, CDR1 is SGHTA, CDR2 FQGNSA. Trimming took off 5 bases at V and 4 bases at J, with 7 bases between the two ends. The CDR3 DNA is TGTGCCAGCAGCCAGAATGCAGATACGCAGTATTTT. Protein product: CASSQNADTQYF.

This clonotype turned up a few times. The V call is TRBV4-3, the J call TRBJ2-2, with a possible D match to TRBD2 (6 bases). Germline-derived CDR1 and CDR2 are LGHNA and YSLEER. The CDR3 runs 15 residues. V gave up 1 base and J gave up 1 base, with 7 bases separating them. CDR3 region: CASSQVSGNTGELFF. The CDR3 nucleotides are TGCGCCAGCAGCCAAGTTAGCGGGAACACCGGGGAGCTGTTTTTT.

In regard to this clonotype: A read error may account for a junction end that differs from germline. The gene calls are TRBV5-1 and TRBJ2-6; the D is unclear. The germline CDR1 and CDR2 sequences are SGHRS and YFSETQ. This CDR3 region has 17 residues. The CDR3 DNA reads as TGCGCCAGCAATATCGCCCAAGGTGGCTCTGTGGCCAACGTCCTGACTTTC. Protein sequence: CASNIAQGGSVANVLTF.

This clonotype was observed many times. The V call is TRBV29-1, the J call TRBJ1-2; TRBD1 is a possible D gene (6 bases). The V end was cut by 7 bases, the J end by 9 bases, with 18 bases between. The CDR3 spans 12 residues. Per germline, CDR1 SQVTM and CDR2 ANQGSEA. In DNA, the CDR3 is TGCAGCGCCCCGGGGGGGCCTGGGAGCTACACCTTC. This translates into CSAPGGPGSYTF.

Only a few counts were recorded for this clonotype. The rearrangement links TRBV7-9 to TRBJ2-5, with 9 bases fitting TRBD1. The CDR3 is made up of 13 amino acids. Germline V gene sequence: CDR1 SEHNR, CDR2 FQNEAQ (reference sequence). V was clipped by 9 bases and J by 2 bases; unmatched bases: 4. The CDR3 nucleotides are TGTGCCAGTGAGGGACAGGGACAAGAGACCCAGTACTTC. It encodes CASEGQGQETQYF.